Listed below are T cell receptor beta chains from one sample, sequenced in a study of blood T cell repertoires in COVID-19. The repertoire was sequenced with immunoSEQ multiplex PCR; TCRdb's copy has only in-frame clones and lacks some. The data hold approximately 110,000 clones, with around 80% observed a single time. Input material: peripheral blood. The receptors come from a human donor in a cohort sampled during active or convalescent COVID-19. Each CDR3 is given with its conserved first and last residue. D genes are given only for firm matches. Rows give clone size only sometimes, using once, few, many, or a class for an expanded clone.

TGTGCCAGCACCCCTTACAGGGTCCGAGCTCAGCCCCAGCATTTT CASTPYRVRAQPQHF NA TRBJ1-5 TRBV28 NA
TGTGCCAGCAGTGAATTTGCGGGAAGCTCCTACAATGAGCAGTTCTTC CASSEFAGSSYNEQFF NA TRBJ2-1 TRBV25-1 NA
TGTGCCAGCAGCGGAACAGCCTCTGGGGCCAACGTCCTGACTTTC CASSGTASGANVLTF NA TRBJ2-6 TRBV5-5 NA
TGTGCCAGCAGCCAAAGGGGAACTAATGAAAAACTGTTTTTT CASSQRGTNEKLFF NA TRBJ1-4 TRBV3-1/TRBV3-2 once
TGTGCCAGCAGCTCCGGACTAGCGGGGGCAGGAGAGACCCAGTACTTC CASSSGLAGAGETQYF TRBD2 TRBJ2-5 TRBV7-2 NA
TGTGCCAGCAGCTACACGGGGGGCGTAGGGTCACCCCTCCACTTT CASSYTGGVGSPLHF NA TRBJ1-6 TRBV7-8 few
TGCGCCAGCAGCCAAAATGTGGGGCGGGGGGTTTGGTACAATGAGCAGTTCTTC CASSQNVGRGVWYNEQFF TRBD2 TRBJ2-1 TRBV4-3 NA
TGCGCCAGCAGCCAGACGGGGGGACAGGGAAGGTCGTATTCACCCCTCCACTTT CASSQTGGQGRSYSPLHF TRBD1 TRBJ1-6 TRBV4-3 once
TGTGCCAGTGGGGGCTCGACCTGGGCCCAGTACTTC CASGGSTWAQYF NA TRBJ2-5 TRBV14 NA
TGTGCCAGCAGACCACAGGGGGTTGGCTACGAGCAGTACTTC CASRPQGVGYEQYF TRBD1 TRBJ2-7 TRBV6-5 NA
TGCGCCAGCAGCTCCGGACTAGCCTACAATGAGCAGTTCTTC CASSSGLAYNEQFF TRBD2 TRBJ2-1 TRBV5-1 NA
TGTGCCAGCTCACCACCACAGGGGTTTATACAAGAGACCCAGTACTTC CASSPPQGFIQETQYF TRBD1 TRBJ2-5 TRBV18 NA
TGTGCCATCAGTCGACTGCTGAACACTGAAGCTTTCTTT CAISRLLNTEAFF NA TRBJ1-1 TRBV10-3 NA
TGTGCCAGCAGCCTACAGTTCCCTAATGAAAAACTGTTTTTT CASSLQFPNEKLFF NA TRBJ1-4 TRBV7-8 NA
TGTGCCAGCAGTTACTCGAGTCAGGGGAGAAACACCATATATTTT CASSYSSQGRNTIYF NA TRBJ1-3 TRBV6-6 NA
TGCGCCAGCAGACGATCCAGGGGGAGTAATTCACCCCTCCACTTT CASRRSRGSNSPLHF TRBD1 TRBJ1-6 TRBV4-3 once
TGTGCCAGCAGTGGGAGAATAGGAGCCAATTCACCCCTCCACTTT CASSGRIGANSPLHF NA TRBJ1-6 TRBV6-2/TRBV6-3 NA
TGTGCCAGCACCCTCCGACAGGGGGCTAATGAGCAGTTCTTC CASTLRQGANEQFF NA TRBJ2-1 TRBV21-1 NA
TGTGCCAGCAGTCACAGCCCTCTAGCGGGAGGGACCAATGAGCAGTTCTTC CASSHSPLAGGTNEQFF TRBD2 TRBJ2-1 TRBV6-6 NA
TGCGCCAGCAGCCGAACAGGGGGCGGCACTGAAGCTTTCTTT CASSRTGGGTEAFF TRBD1 TRBJ1-1 TRBV4-3 NA
TGTGCCAGCAGCTCGAGGGCCGGCTCAAGCTCCTATAATTCACCCCTCCACTTT CASSSRAGSSSYNSPLHF NA TRBJ1-6 TRBV5-6 NA
TGTGCCAGCAGCCAGGTGGTGGAAGCTTTCTTT CASSQVVEAFF NA TRBJ1-1 TRBV7-9 NA
TGTGCCTGGAAGGACAGCTACGAGCAGTACTTC CAWKDSYEQYF NA TRBJ2-7 TRBV30 NA
TGTGCCAGTAGACCGGGCAGGGGTGGCTACGAGCAGTACTTC CASRPGRGGYEQYF NA TRBJ2-7 TRBV19 NA
TGTGCCAGCAGCGAACAGGGAGTTGGTTCTGGAAACACCATATATTTT CASSEQGVGSGNTIYF NA TRBJ1-3 TRBV9 NA
TGCGCCAGCAGCCATGATTGGAGCTCCTACAATGAGCAGTTCTTC CASSHDWSSYNEQFF NA TRBJ2-1 TRBV4-1 NA
TGTGCCAGCAGCCGGACACCTGCTGATACGCAGTATTTT CASSRTPADTQYF NA TRBJ2-3 TRBV7-6 NA
TGTGCCAGCAGCTTCGCGGGGGCGGGGGAGCAGTACTTC CASSFAGAGEQYF NA TRBJ2-7 TRBV7-8 NA
TGTGCCAGCAGTTGGCAGGGCACCTATAATTCACCCCTCCACTTT CASSWQGTYNSPLHF NA TRBJ1-6 TRBV28 NA
TGTGCCAGCAGCTTTGGCCCTGAAGCTTTCTTT CASSFGPEAFF NA TRBJ1-1 TRBV5-4 NA
TGTGCCAGCACCGGGACTAGCTCGACCGGGGAGCTGTTTTTT CASTGTSSTGELFF TRBD2 TRBJ2-2 TRBV6-5 NA
TGTGCCAGCAGTTACTCGACACAGGGTCGTGGTGGCTACACCTTC CASSYSTQGRGGYTF NA TRBJ1-2 TRBV6-5 NA
TGCGCCAGCAGCTTCAGGGGTGGCCGGGAGACCCAGTACTTC CASSFRGGRETQYF NA TRBJ2-5 TRBV5-1 NA
TGTGCCAGCAGTTTTGACCTAGCGACACCCAACAATGAGCAGTTCTTC CASSFDLATPNNEQFF NA TRBJ2-1 TRBV28 once
TGTGCCAGCAGCGAATTGGACTACTACAATGAGCAGTTCTTC CASSELDYYNEQFF NA TRBJ2-1 TRBV11-2 NA
TGCGCCAGCCAGACTAACTATGGCTACACCTTC CASQTNYGYTF NA TRBJ1-2 TRBV10-2 NA
TGTGCCAGCAGTTTATGGGACAGGACCTATGGCTACACCTTC CASSLWDRTYGYTF TRBD1 TRBJ1-2 TRBV28 NA
TGCGCCAGCAGCCCCCTCGACAGGGGTGTTGGAGAGACCCAGTACTTC CASSPLDRGVGETQYF TRBD1 TRBJ2-5 TRBV5-1 NA
TGTGCCAGCAGCATTAGCGTTCCTAATGAGCAGTTCTTC CASSISVPNEQFF NA TRBJ2-1 TRBV5-6 NA
TGTGCCAGCAGTAGAGGGGCTAGCGGTGGGGGGCGCGGGGAGCTGTTTTTT CASSRGASGGGRGELFF NA TRBJ2-2 TRBV11-2 NA
TGTGCCAGCAGTCCGGGACAGGGGTTCACCGGGGAGCTGTTTTTT CASSPGQGFTGELFF TRBD1 TRBJ2-2 TRBV6-5 NA
TGTGCCAGCAGCCAACGGGACAGGCAAGCTTTCTTT CASSQRDRQAFF TRBD1 TRBJ1-1 TRBV3-1/TRBV3-2 few
TGTGCCAGCAGCTTAGTTAGAGGCGGGCGTTACAATGAGCAGTTCTTC CASSLVRGGRYNEQFF NA TRBJ2-1 TRBV11-1 NA
TGTGCCAGCAGAACCGGCACTAGCGGGAGAATCTACGAGCAGTACTTC CASRTGTSGRIYEQYF TRBD2 TRBJ2-7 TRBV5-4 NA
TGTGCCAGCTCACCCGACAGCTACCTTGAATTCGAGCAGTACTTC CASSPDSYLEFEQYF NA TRBJ2-7 TRBV18 NA
TGTGCCAGCAGCTCCCGGGAGGGCAGGGGGGTTTGGCCCCAGCATTTT CASSSREGRGVWPQHF TRBD1 TRBJ1-5 TRBV7-2 NA
TGTGCCAGCAGTCGGAGACTAGCGGGAGGGCCGGAGAACGAGCAGTACTTC CASSRRLAGGPENEQYF TRBD2 TRBJ2-7 TRBV27 NA
TGTGCCAGCAGCTACCGCCGGGACAGGGGGTTATACGAGCAGTACTTC CASSYRRDRGLYEQYF TRBD1 TRBJ2-7 TRBV6-5 NA
TGTGCCAGCAGCTCCCTGGGACAGGGGGTCTCCTACGAGCAGTACTTC CASSSLGQGVSYEQYF TRBD1 TRBJ2-7 TRBV7-9 NA
TGTGCCAGCAGCTTCGGGCAGGGGGCGTCTGGCTACACCTTC CASSFGQGASGYTF TRBD1 TRBJ1-2 TRBV7-2 NA
TGTGCCAGCAGGGAAACATCCGCGGCGGCCCTCCACTTT CASRETSAAALHF NA TRBJ1-6 TRBV28 NA
TGTGCCAGCAGCGGAGGCGTGAGATACACTGAAGCTTTCTTT CASSGGVRYTEAFF NA TRBJ1-1 TRBV6-5 NA
TGCGCCAGCAGCCAAGGCCGGGGGGCCTTCTACGAGCAGTACTTC CASSQGRGAFYEQYF NA TRBJ2-7 TRBV4-3 NA
TGTGCCAGCAGAAAATCAGGGAGGTACACCGGGGAGCTGTTTTTT CASRKSGRYTGELFF NA TRBJ2-2 TRBV6-5 once
TGCGCCAGCAGCCGGGACACCGCGGCCACTGAAGCTTTCTTT CASSRDTAATEAFF NA TRBJ1-1 TRBV5-1 NA